What follows are 5 T cell receptor beta chains derived from one specimen sequenced in a study of blood T cell repertoires in COVID-19. TCRdb's table, derived via immunoSEQ multiplex PCR, lists solely in-frame clones and lacks some. Seen here are some 120,000 clones, 70% to 85% observed once, and the top ten hold approximately 7.6%. Material for sequencing was peripheral blood. The receptors stem from a man in his 70s with active or convalescent COVID-19.

The V call is TRBV4-3, the J call TRBJ1-1; D is unresolved. Per germline, CDR1 LGHNA and CDR2 YSLEER. Between the trimmed V and J ends, which lost 0 bases and 4 bases, there was a span of 9 bases. This CDR3 has 14 residues. CDR3 bases: TGCGCCAGCAGCCAAGATTACGCGGGCACTGAAGCTTTCTTT. It encodes CASSQDYAGTEAFF.

Of note for this clone: Other DNA variants within this sample encode the same CDR3. This chain links TRBV11-2 with TRBJ2-5; tentatively, D is TRBD2 (6 bases). V was trimmed by 1 base and J by 5 bases, leaving 14 bases between them. Looked up from germline, CDR1 is SGHAT and CDR2 is FQNNGV. The CDR3 is 15 residues long. CDR3 amino acids: CASSLAPRGEETQYF. The CDR3 bases are TGTGCCAGCAGCTTAGCCCCTCGCGGGGAGGAGACCCAGTACTTC.

The V call is TRBV11-3, the J call TRBJ1-4; D is uncertain. The V end was cut by 5 bases, the J end by 4 bases, with 14 bases between. Germline V CDR1 and CDR2: SGHNT, YENEEA. This CDR3 is built from 15 residues. CDR3 protein: CASSTRQTGNEKLFF. The CDR3 DNA sequence: TGTGCCAGCAGCACCCGCCAAACGGGTAATGAAAAACTGTTTTTT.

The rearrangement links TRBV3-1 (or the pseudogene TRBV3-2) to TRBJ1-4; D gene ambiguous. CDR3 length equals 15 residues. Germline-derived CDR1 and CDR2 are LGHDT and YNNKEL (reference sequence). Trimming removed 6 bases at V and 3 bases at J, with 14 bases between. CDR3 in amino acids: CASRDDAGPNEKLFF. In nucleotides, the CDR3 is TGTGCCAGCAGAGATGACGCAGGCCCTAATGAAAAACTGTTTTTT.

The sample holds one count of this clone. The chain links TRBV25-1 to TRBJ2-7; D is perhaps TRBD1 (5 bases). The CDR3 spans 14 residues. V lost 2 bases to trimming and J lost 6 bases, with 14 bases between them. Per the germline V gene, CDR1 is MGHDK and CDR2 is SYGVNS. In DNA, the CDR3 is TGTGCCAGCAGTGAACAGGACACCGCCTCCGAGCAGTACTTC. This translates into CASSEQDTASEQYF.